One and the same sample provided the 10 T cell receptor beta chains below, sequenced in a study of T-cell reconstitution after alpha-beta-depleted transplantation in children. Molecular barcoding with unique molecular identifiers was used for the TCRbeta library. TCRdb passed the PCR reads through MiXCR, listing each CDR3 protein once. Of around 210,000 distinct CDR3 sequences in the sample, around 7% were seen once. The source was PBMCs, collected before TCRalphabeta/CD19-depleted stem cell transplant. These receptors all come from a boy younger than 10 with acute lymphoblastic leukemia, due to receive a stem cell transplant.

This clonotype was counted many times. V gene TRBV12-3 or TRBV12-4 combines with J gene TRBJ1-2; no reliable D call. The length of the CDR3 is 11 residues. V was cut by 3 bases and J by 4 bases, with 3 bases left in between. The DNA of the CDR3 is TGTGCCAGCAGTTTTGGCTATGGCTACACCTTC. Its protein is CASSFGYGYTF.

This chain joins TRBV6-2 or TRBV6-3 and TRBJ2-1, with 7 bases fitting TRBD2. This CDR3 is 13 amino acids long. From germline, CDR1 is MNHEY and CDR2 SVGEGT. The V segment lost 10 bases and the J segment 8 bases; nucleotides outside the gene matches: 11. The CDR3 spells CATQGGRGDEQFF. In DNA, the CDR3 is TGTGCCACCCAGGGCGGGAGAGGGGATGAGCAGTTCTTC.

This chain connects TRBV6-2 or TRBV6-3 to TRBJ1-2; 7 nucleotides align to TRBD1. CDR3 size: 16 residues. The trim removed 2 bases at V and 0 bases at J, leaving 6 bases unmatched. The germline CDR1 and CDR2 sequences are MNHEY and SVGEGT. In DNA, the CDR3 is TGTGCCAGCAGTTACGACAGGGCAGACTCTAACTATGGCTACACCTTC. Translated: CASSYDRADSNYGYTF.

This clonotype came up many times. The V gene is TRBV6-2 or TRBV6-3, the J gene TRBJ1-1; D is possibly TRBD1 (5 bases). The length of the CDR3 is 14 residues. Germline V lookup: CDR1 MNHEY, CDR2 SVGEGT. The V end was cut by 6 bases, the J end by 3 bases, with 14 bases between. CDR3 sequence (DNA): TGTGCCAGCAGAATCGGGGGGAAGGACACTGAAGCTTTCTTT. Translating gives CASRIGGKDTEAFF.

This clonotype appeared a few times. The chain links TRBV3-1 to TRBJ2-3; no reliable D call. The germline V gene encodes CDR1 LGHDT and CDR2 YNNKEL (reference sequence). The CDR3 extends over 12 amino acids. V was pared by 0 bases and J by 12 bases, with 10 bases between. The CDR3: CASSQDRNGQYF. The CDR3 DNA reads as TGTGCCAGCAGCCAAGACAGGAACGGTCAGTATTTT.

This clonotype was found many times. The chain's CDR3 is CSVEDVGRREQYF. In DNA form, the CDR3 reads TGCAGCGTTGAAGATGTTGGGCGAAGGGAGCAGTACTTC. This sequence joins TRBV29-1 and TRBJ2-7; D call uncertain. Germline CDR1 reads SQVTM; CDR2 reads ANQGSEA. This CDR3 comprises 13 residues. V was trimmed by 0 bases and J by 7 bases, leaving 13 bases between them.

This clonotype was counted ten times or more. This CDR3 reads CASSLVDSGLREQYF. In DNA form, the CDR3 reads TGTGCCAGCAGCTTAGTGGACAGCGGACTGCGGGAGCAGTACTTC. The gene calls are TRBV7-9 and TRBJ2-7; TRBD1 might be the D (6 bases). CDR1 is SEHNR and CDR2 is FQNEAQ in the germline V gene (reference sequence). Trimming took off 1 base at V and 7 bases at J, with 17 bases between the two ends. CDR3 size: 15 residues.

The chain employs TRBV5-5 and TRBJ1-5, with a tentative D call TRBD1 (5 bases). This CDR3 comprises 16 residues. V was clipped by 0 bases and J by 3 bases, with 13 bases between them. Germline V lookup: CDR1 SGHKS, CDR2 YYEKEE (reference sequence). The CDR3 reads CASSLAGDVPNQPQHF. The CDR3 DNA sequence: TGTGCCAGCAGCTTGGCTGGGGACGTACCCAATCAGCCCCAGCATTTT.

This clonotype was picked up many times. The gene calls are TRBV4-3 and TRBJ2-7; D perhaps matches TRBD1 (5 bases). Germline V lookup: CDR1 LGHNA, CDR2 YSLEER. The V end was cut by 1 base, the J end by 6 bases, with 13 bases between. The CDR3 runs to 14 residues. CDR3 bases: TGCGCCAGCAGCCAAGGGGCAGGGTATGGCGAGCAGTACTTC. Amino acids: CASSQGAGYGEQYF.

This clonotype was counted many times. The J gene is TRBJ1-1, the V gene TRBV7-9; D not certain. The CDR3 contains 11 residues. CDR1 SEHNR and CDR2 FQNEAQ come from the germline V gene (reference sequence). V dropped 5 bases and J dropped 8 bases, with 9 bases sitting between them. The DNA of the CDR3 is TGTGCCAGCAGCAGAGATCCGGAAGCTTTCTTT. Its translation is CASSRDPEAFF. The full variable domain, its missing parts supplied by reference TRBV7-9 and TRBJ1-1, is DTGVSQNPRHKITKRGQNVTFRCDPISEHNRLYWYRQTLGQGPEFLTYFQNEAQLEKSRLLSDRFSAERPKGSFSTLEIQRTEQGDSAMYLCASSRDPEAFFGQGTRLTVV.